This TCR beta chain was sequenced for a study of blood T cell repertoires in COVID-19. Overall study context: The origin of the acute and convalescent COVID-19 samples was the United States, Italy and Spain. PBMCs, B-cell-depleted T cells, or T cells were the source of the cDNA or gDNA that made up the material.

Original handling: Reference gene primers were amplified, and this amplification served to estimate nucleated cell counts. Assay: immunoSEQ multiplex PCR; the TCRdb copy retains only in-frame clones and omits some. V, J and clone size reflect that table, while D and trimming were determined from the DNA. The sample holds roughly 110,000 clones, about 85% seen once. CDR3 length: 15 residues. The chain joins TRBV21-1 to TRBJ1-2; the D call TRBD1 from the table was never checked on the DNA. TRBV21-1 is a known pseudogene. The material sequenced was peripheral blood. The TCR sequence derives from a man aged 35 to 55 with acute or convalescent COVID-19. The CDR3: CASSGLGQGKSGYTF. The CDR3 DNA reads TGTGCCAGCAGCGGCCTCGGACAGGGCAAGTCTGGCTACACCTTC.